This T cell receptor (beta chain) derives from a study of PD-1 and CTLA-4 blockade in melanoma. Repertoires were generated with immunoSEQ multiplex PCR, while TCRdb's copy carries only in-frame clones and drops some. The data hold 10,000 or so clones, with around four fifths observed a single time. CDR1 and CDR2 from the germline V gene are GTSNPN and SVGIG (reference sequence). V trimming: 1 base; J trimming: 3 bases; junction bases outside the gene matches: 2. CDR3 size: 13 residues. The rearrangement uses TRBV30 and TRBJ2-5; 7 bases match TRBD1. The input for sequencing was CD8+ T cells from peripheral blood, taken from a patient given anti-PD-1 treatment. The sequence was collected from a human donor with melanoma. The chain's CDR3 is CAWSDGTEETQYF. CDR3 nucleotides: TGTGCCTGGAGTGACGGGACAGAAGAGACCCAGTACTTC.